This T cell receptor beta chain was recorded in a study of identical twins. This clonotype was seen a handful of times. A single record per CDR3 protein comes from TCRdb applying MiXCR to the 5' RACE reads. The sample shows about 210,000 distinct CDR3 sequences, roughly a tenth of them seen only once. The sequenced material came from memory (CD45RO+) T cells sorted from blood. The source of this sequence is a woman aged 18-29 years in good health.

In DNA form, the CDR3 reads TGTGCCAGCTCCCAGAACAGGGTGAACACTGAAGCTTTCTTT. Translated: CASSQNRVNTEAFF. V is TRBV18 and J is TRBJ1-1; the D gene is possibly TRBD1 (6 bases). The CDR3 is 14 residues long. Germline loops: CDR1 KGHSH, CDR2 LQKENI. The V end was cut by 6 bases, the J end by 0 bases, with 11 bases between.